The entry that follows covers one T cell receptor (beta chain) sequence. Its target is not known. Researchers used 5'RACE with constant-segment primers to make TCR alpha and TCR beta cDNA libraries that carry sample barcodes and UMIs. One entry per CDR3 protein results from TCRdb running MiXCR on the 5' RACE reads. The data contain 110,000 to 150,000 distinct CDR3 sequences, approximately 25% of them singletons. CDR1 DFQATT and CDR2 SNEGSKA come from the germline V gene (reference sequence). This CDR3 region has 15 residues. V was pared by 0 bases and J by 0 bases, with 10 bases between. This record comes from a study of T-cell memory formation after mild COVID-19. Overall study findings and caveats: Cross-reactive memory seemingly joined, as some responding clones were found in pre-infection memory. Unconfirmed was the SARS-CoV-2 specificity of second-wave clones that peaked on day 37. Chiefly within CM and EM were the contracting CD4+ clones; CD8+ ones were within EMRA.

This clonotype was sampled from an adult woman who had mild COVID-19 (a few samples of this study predate the infection). Cell type and time point are not known. V and J are TRBV20-1 and TRBJ2-3; D tentatively fits TRBD1 or TRBD2 (5 bases each). The sequenced sample was PBMCs or a T cell subset sorted from them (not recorded which). The CDR3 nucleotides are TGCAGTGCTAGAGATCGGGGCCCCAGCACAGATACGCAGTATTTT. Amino acids: CSARDRGPSTDTQYF.